This T cell receptor (beta chain) comes out of a study of cytomegalovirus exposure and HLA in healthy donors. The PCR ran on 60 Vbeta and 13 Jbeta primers. This table comes from immunoSEQ multiplex PCR, and its TCRdb copy is limited to in-frame clones, with some not included. The sample carries about 120,000 clones, 75% recorded once. J gave up 1 base and V 5 bases, and 7 bases lay outside the gene matches. Germline CDR1 is SGHTA and CDR2 is FQGNSA. The CDR3 totals 16 residues. This clone was recorded only once. This TCR derives from a woman in her late teens or twenties in good health and CMV-seronegative. The sample was PBMCs. J is TRBJ1-1 and V is TRBV7-2; 10 bases align to TRBD1. This CDR3 reads CASSTRQGAPNTEAFF. The CDR3 nucleotides are TGTGCCAGCAGCACGCGACAGGGGGCCCCGAACACTGAAGCTTTCTTT.